This T cell receptor beta chain was captured in a study of T cell responses to AZD1222 COVID-19 vaccine. Germline V gene sequence: CDR1 KGHDR, CDR2 SFDVKD. Trimming took off 3 bases at V and 4 bases at J, with 8 bases between the two ends. This CDR3 contains 13 residues. Study observations and caveats: There were mostly white British donors and more females than males, and clonal diversity was possibly underestimated. Baseline serology detected seropositivity in only a handful of AZD1222 recipients. With dominance at 160-218 and 743-854, vaccine-associated CD4 TCRs spanned spike.

Sequencing used immunoSEQ multiplex PCR; TCRdb keeps in-frame clones, though not all of them. This table has 80,000 to 100,000 clones, approximately 83% appearing once. In the case of this clone: The antigen remains undetermined.

The V gene is TRBV24-1, the J gene TRBJ1-1, with D unclear. This sample comprised peripheral blood, obtained 28 days after the second AZD1222 dose. The sequence was obtained from an adult who received the AZD1222 COVID-19 vaccine. In nucleotides, the CDR3 is TGTGCCACCAGTGATCGAACCCGCACTGAAGCTTTCTTT. The encoded protein is CATSDRTRTEAFF.